This TCR beta chain was captured in a study of T-cell reconstitution after alpha-beta-depleted transplantation in children. General study points: The origin of alpha-beta T cells about two months after transplant was reportedly several hundred expanded graft clones. T cells produced anew were the main source of T-cell counts and diversity one year after transplant. High day-60 TCRbeta diversity in some patients came from surviving recipient T cells and thymic progenitors.

The ends were cut back, 2 bases at V and 16 bases at J, with 21 bases in the middle. The CDR3 has 14 residues. Preparation of the TCRbeta library used unique molecular identifiers. A single record per CDR3 protein comes from TCRdb applying MiXCR to the PCR reads. The sample includes roughly 310,000 distinct CDR3 sequences, 23% seen only once; the top ten take approximately 11%. This clonotype was counted only a few times. Its target is unknown. The source of this sequence is a male patient under 18 who had a stem cell transplant for acute lymphoblastic leukemia, so the T cells may come from the graft donor. The gene calls are TRBV12-3 or TRBV12-4 and TRBJ1-5; D is unresolved. This sample comprised PBMCs, mostly from graft donor cells, obtained 180 days after TCRalphabeta/CD19-depleted stem cell transplant. CDR3 sequence reads: CASSLKGTGPRIHF. The CDR3 region has the DNA TGTGCCAGCAGTTTAAAAGGAACCGGCCCCCGGATCCATTTT.